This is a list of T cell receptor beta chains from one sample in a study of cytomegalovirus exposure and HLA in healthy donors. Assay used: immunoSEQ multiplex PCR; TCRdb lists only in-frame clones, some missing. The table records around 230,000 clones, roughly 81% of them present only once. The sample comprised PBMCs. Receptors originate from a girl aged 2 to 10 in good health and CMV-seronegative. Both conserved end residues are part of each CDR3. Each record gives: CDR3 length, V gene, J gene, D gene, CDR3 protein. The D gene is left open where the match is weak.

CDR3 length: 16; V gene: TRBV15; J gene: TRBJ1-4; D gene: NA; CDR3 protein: CATSSPGHSINEKLFF
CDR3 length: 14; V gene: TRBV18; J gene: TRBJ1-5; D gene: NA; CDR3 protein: CASSPSRNNQPQHF
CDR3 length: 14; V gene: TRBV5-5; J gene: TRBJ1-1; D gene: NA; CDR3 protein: CASSLGLRNTEAFF
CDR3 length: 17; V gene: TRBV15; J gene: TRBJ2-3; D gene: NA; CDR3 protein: CATSREGGGRCTDTQYF
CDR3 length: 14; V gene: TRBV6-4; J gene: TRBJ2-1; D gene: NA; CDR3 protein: CASKVSAGANEQFF
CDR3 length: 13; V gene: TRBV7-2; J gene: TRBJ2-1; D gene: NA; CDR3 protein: CASTQVRYNEQFF
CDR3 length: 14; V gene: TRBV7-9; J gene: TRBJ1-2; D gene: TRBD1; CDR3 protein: CASSRRTGSHGYTF
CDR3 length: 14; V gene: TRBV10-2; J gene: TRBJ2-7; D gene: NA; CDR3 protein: CASSESGGAYEQYF
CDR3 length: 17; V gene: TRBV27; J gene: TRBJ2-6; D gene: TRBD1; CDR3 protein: CASSFGTGGSGANVLTF
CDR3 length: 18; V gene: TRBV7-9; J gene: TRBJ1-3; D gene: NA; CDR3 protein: CASSPNWVGAGTGNTIYF
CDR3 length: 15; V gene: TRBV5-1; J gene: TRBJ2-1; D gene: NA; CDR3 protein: CASSFRTRIYNEQFF
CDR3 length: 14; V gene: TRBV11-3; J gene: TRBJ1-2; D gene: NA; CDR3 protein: CASSLDTANYGYTF
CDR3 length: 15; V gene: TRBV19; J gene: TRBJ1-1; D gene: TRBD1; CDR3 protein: CASSADRVGNTEAFF
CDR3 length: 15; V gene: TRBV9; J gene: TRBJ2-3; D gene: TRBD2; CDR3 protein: CASSVGPTSLDTQYF
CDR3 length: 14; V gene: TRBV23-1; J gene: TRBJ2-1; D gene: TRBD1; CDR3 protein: CASSRDRGYNEQFF
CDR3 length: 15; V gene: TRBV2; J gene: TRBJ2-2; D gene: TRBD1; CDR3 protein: CARKESDRDTGELFF
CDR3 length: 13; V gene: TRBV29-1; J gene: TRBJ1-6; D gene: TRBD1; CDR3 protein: CSVLTGRNSPLHF
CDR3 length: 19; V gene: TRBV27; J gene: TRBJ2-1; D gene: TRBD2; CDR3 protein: CASNDVAGGKGGSYNEQFF
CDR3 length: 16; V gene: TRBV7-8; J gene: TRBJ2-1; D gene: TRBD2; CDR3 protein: CASSTRLAGGPGEQFF
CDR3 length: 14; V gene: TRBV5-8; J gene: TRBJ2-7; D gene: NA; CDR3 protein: CASSHREPAYEQYF
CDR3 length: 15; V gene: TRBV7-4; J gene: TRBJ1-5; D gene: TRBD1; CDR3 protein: CASSPRDRVSQPQHF
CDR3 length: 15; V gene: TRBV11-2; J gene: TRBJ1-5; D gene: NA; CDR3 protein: CASSFSGDSNQPQHF
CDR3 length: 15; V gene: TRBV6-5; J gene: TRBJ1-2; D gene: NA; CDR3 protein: CASNPTQSRGYGYTF
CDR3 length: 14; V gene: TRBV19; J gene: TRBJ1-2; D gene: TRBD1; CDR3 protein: CASSMVDRVHGYTF
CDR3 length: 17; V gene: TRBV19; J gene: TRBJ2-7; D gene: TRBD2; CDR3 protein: CASSSHGTSGGLYEQYF
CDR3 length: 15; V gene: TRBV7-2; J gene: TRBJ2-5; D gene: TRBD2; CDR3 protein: CASSYISGGVETQYF
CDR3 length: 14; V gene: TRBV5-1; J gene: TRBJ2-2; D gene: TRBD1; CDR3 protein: CASMVTGGSGELFF
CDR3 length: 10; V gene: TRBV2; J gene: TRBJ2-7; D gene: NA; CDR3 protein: CASAGQGGFF
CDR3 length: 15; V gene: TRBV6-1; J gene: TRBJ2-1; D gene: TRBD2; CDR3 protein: CASSPGGAGGREQFF
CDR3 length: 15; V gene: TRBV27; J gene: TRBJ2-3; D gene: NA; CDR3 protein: CASSLLGGATDTQYF
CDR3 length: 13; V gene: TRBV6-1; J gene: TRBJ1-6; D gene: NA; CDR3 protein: CASIDAYNSPLHF
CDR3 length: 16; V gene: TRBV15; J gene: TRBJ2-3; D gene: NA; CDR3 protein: CATSRGWTEKGDTQYF
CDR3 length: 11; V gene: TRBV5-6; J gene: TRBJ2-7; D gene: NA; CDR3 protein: CASSADREQYF
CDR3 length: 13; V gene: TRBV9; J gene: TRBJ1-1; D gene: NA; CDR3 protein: CASSVAVNTEAFF
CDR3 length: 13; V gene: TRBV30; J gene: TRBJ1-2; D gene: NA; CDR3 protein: CAWKRQASAGYTF
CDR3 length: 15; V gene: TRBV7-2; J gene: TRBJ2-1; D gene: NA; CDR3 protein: CASSRPGIYGNEQFF
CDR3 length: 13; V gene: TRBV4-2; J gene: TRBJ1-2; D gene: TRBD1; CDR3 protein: CASSQDRGLGYTF
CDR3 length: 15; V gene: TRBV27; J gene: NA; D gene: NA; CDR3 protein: CASPWRGPSSYEQYF
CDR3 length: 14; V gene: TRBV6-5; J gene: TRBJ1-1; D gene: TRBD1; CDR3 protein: CASRTDRAHAEAFF
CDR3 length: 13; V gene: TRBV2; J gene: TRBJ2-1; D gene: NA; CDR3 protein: CASSEELANEQFF
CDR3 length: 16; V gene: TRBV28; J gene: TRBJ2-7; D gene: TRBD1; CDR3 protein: CASSFGQAHFPYEQYF
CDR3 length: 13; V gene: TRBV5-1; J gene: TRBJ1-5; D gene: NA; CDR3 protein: CASSPEGGQPQHF
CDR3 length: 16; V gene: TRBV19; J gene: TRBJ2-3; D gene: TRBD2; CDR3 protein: CASSIGVAGGVDTQYF
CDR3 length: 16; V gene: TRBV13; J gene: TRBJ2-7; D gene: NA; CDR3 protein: CASSLAGDSFSYEQYF
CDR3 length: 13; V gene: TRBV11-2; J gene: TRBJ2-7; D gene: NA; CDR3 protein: CASSPRFSYEQYF
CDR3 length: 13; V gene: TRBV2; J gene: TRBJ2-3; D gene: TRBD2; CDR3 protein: CASVAGGTDTQYF
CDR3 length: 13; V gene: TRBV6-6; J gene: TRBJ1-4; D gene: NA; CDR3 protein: CASSYGSGEKLFF
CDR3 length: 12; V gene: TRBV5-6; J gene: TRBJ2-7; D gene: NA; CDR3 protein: CASSLGGYEQYF
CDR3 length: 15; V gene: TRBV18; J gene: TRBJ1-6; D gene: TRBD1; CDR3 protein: CASSPATGEASPLHF
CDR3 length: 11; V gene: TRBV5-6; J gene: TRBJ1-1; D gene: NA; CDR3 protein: CASSFLAEAFF
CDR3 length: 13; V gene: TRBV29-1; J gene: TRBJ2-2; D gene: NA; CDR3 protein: CSVDRTNTGELFF
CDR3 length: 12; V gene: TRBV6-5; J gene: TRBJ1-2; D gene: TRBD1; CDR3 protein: CASSSTGEGYTF